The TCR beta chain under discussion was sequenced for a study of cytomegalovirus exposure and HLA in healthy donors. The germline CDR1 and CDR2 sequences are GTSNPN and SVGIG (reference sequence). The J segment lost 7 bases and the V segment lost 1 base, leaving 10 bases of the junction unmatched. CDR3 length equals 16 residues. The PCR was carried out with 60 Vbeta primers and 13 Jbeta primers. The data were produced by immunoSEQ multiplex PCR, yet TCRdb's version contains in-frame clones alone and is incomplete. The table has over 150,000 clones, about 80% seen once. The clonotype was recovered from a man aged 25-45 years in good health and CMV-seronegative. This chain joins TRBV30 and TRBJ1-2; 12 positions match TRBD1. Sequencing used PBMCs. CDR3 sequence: CAWSETGTGGSVGYTF. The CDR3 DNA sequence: TGTGCCTGGAGTGAAACCGGGACAGGGGGCTCCGTTGGCTACACCTTC.